Detailed here is one TCR beta chain. Antigen specificity is unknown. The sample comes from a study of T cell responses to AZD1222 COVID-19 vaccine. The wider study: Samples with a second dose at about 4 or about 12 weeks were pooled together.

Some clones are missing from TCRdb's copy, which holds only in-frame ones; the method was immunoSEQ multiplex PCR. The data contain 140,000 or so clones, roughly 90% of them singletons. Overall study results and limits: Possibly, clonal diversity was underestimated; donors were largely white British and included more females. Two AZD1222 doses significantly raised spike-specific TCR breadth and depth over controls. As reported, nearly half of all spike-specific TCRs target variant regions that are unmutated.

The CDR3 extends over 12 amino acids. Germline-derived CDR1 and CDR2 are SNHLY and FYNNEI. V lost 4 bases and J 8 bases, leaving 8 bases between the germline ends. This TCR was sampled from an adult in good health. The material was peripheral blood, obtained on day 0 of AZD1222 vaccination. The chain carries TRBV2 and TRBJ1-4; D is unclear. The CDR3 spells CASSGRGEKLFF. As DNA, the CDR3 is TGTGCCAGCAGTGGCCGAGGGGAAAAACTGTTTTTT.